The rows below give T cell receptor beta chains drawn from one sample of a study of blood T cell repertoires in COVID-19. Clones were sequenced by immunoSEQ multiplex PCR, and TCRdb holds only the in-frame ones, with some missing. The sample yields about 250,000 clones, approximately 86% seen once. Sequenced input: peripheral blood. These receptors were collected from a man of 80 years or more with acute or convalescent COVID-19. CDR3s include the opening cysteine and the closing phenylalanine or tryptophan. The order of the fields is clone size, J gene, D gene, V gene, CDR3 protein, CDR3 DNA. A D gene is named only where the DNA matches it firmly. Rows may omit the clone size; those that give it use once, few, many or a size class.

clone size: -
J gene: TRBJ2-7
D gene: -
V gene: TRBV6-1
CDR3 protein: CASSEPGPYEQYF
CDR3 DNA: TGTGCCAGCAGTGAGCCAGGGCCCTACGAGCAGTACTTC

clone size: -
J gene: TRBJ1-6
D gene: -
V gene: TRBV7-2
CDR3 protein: CASSQQGVRNSPLHF
CDR3 DNA: TGTGCCAGCAGTCAACAGGGAGTGCGTAATTCACCCCTCCACTTT

clone size: -
J gene: TRBJ2-7
D gene: TRBD1
V gene: TRBV3-1/TRBV3-2
CDR3 protein: CASSRYRDRGQYFYEQYF
CDR3 DNA: TGTGCCAGCAGCCGATATAGGGACAGGGGGCAATACTTCTACGAGCAGTACTTC

clone size: -
J gene: TRBJ1-1
D gene: -
V gene: TRBV7-2
CDR3 protein: CASSLLILNTEAFF
CDR3 DNA: TGTGCCAGCAGCTTATTAATCCTGAACACTGAAGCTTTCTTT

clone size: -
J gene: TRBJ1-1
D gene: -
V gene: TRBV6-2/TRBV6-3
CDR3 protein: CASSFMIAPGEAFF
CDR3 DNA: TGTGCCAGCAGTTTCATGATCGCCCCAGGGGAGGCTTTCTTT

clone size: -
J gene: TRBJ1-2
D gene: TRBD1
V gene: TRBV7-9
CDR3 protein: CASSLGQGLGYTF
CDR3 DNA: TGTGCCAGCAGCTTAGGACAGGGGCTCGGCTACACCTTC

clone size: -
J gene: TRBJ2-3
D gene: TRBD2
V gene: TRBV28
CDR3 protein: CASSHSGLAGGLISTDTQYF
CDR3 DNA: TGTGCCAGCAGCCACTCGGGACTAGCGGGGGGGCTGATTAGCACAGATACGCAGTATTTT

clone size: -
J gene: TRBJ2-7
D gene: TRBD2
V gene: TRBV4-1
CDR3 protein: CASSLTSGNYEQYF
CDR3 DNA: TGCGCCAGCAGCCTAACTAGCGGAAACTACGAGCAGTACTTC

clone size: -
J gene: TRBJ1-4
D gene: -
V gene: TRBV24-1
CDR3 protein: CATSDFEQGLIATNEKLFF
CDR3 DNA: TGTGCCACCAGTGATTTTGAACAGGGTCTAATTGCAACTAATGAAAAACTGTTTTTT

clone size: few
J gene: TRBJ2-3
D gene: TRBD1
V gene: TRBV3-1/TRBV3-2
CDR3 protein: CASSPRQGELPDTQYF
CDR3 DNA: TGTGCCAGCAGCCCCCGACAGGGGGAATTACCAGATACGCAGTATTTT

clone size: -
J gene: TRBJ1-6
D gene: -
V gene: TRBV5-1
CDR3 protein: CASSLGRNNSPLHF
CDR3 DNA: TGCGCCAGCAGCTTGGGGCGGAATAATTCACCCCTCCACTTT

clone size: once
J gene: TRBJ1-1
D gene: -
V gene: TRBV6-6
CDR3 protein: CASSRSDSDMNTEAFF
CDR3 DNA: TGTGCCAGCAGTCGATCGGACAGCGATATGAACACTGAAGCTTTCTTT

clone size: -
J gene: TRBJ2-7
D gene: -
V gene: TRBV7-9
CDR3 protein: CASSTGGISYEQYF
CDR3 DNA: TGTGCCAGCAGCACGGGCGGGATCTCCTACGAGCAGTACTTC

clone size: -
J gene: TRBJ1-2
D gene: TRBD1
V gene: TRBV2
CDR3 protein: CASSGPGQATYGYTF
CDR3 DNA: TGTGCCAGCAGTGGGCCGGGACAGGCGACCTATGGCTACACCTTC

clone size: -
J gene: TRBJ1-2
D gene: -
V gene: TRBV11-1
CDR3 protein: CASSRTAIYGYTF
CDR3 DNA: TGTGCCAGCAGCCGGACAGCGATCTATGGCTACACCTTC

clone size: -
J gene: TRBJ1-1
D gene: TRBD1
V gene: TRBV5-4
CDR3 protein: CASSLPQGVNTEAFF
CDR3 DNA: TGTGCCAGCAGCTTACCGCAGGGGGTGAACACTGAAGCTTTCTTT

clone size: -
J gene: TRBJ1-3
D gene: -
V gene: TRBV18
CDR3 protein: CASSPREGVNGNTIYF
CDR3 DNA: TGTGCCAGCTCACCACGGGAGGGAGTTAATGGAAACACCATATATTTT

clone size: -
J gene: TRBJ1-2
D gene: -
V gene: TRBV20-1
CDR3 protein: CSASTRDTNNYGYTF
CDR3 DNA: TGCAGTGCCAGTACCCGGGACACCAATAACTATGGCTACACCTTC

clone size: -
J gene: TRBJ2-2
D gene: TRBD2
V gene: TRBV6-6
CDR3 protein: CASSPSGRSTGELFF
CDR3 DNA: TGTGCCAGCAGCCCTAGCGGGAGGAGCACCGGGGAGCTGTTTTTT

clone size: -
J gene: TRBJ1-1
D gene: -
V gene: TRBV19
CDR3 protein: CASSINTRNTEAFF
CDR3 DNA: TGTGCCAGTAGTATTAACACCAGGAACACTGAAGCTTTCTTT

clone size: few
J gene: TRBJ2-7
D gene: TRBD1
V gene: TRBV18
CDR3 protein: CASSPPGQKYEQYF
CDR3 DNA: TGTGCCAGCTCACCACCGGGACAGAAATACGAGCAGTACTTC

clone size: -
J gene: TRBJ2-1
D gene: TRBD2
V gene: TRBV9
CDR3 protein: CASSVARGSGNEQFF
CDR3 DNA: TGTGCCAGCAGCGTAGCGCGCGGGAGCGGCAATGAGCAGTTCTTC

clone size: -
J gene: TRBJ2-3
D gene: -
V gene: TRBV9
CDR3 protein: CASSVLVADTQYF
CDR3 DNA: TGTGCCAGCAGCGTTTTAGTGGCAGATACGCAGTATTTT

clone size: -
J gene: TRBJ1-5
D gene: -
V gene: TRBV19
CDR3 protein: CASSIRGQPQHF
CDR3 DNA: TGTGCCAGTAGTATCCGAGGTCAGCCCCAGCATTTT

clone size: -
J gene: TRBJ1-5
D gene: TRBD1
V gene: TRBV23-1
CDR3 protein: CASSHPGQGCRQPQHF
CDR3 DNA: TGCGCCAGCAGTCATCCGGGACAGGGCTGTCGTCAGCCCCAGCATTTT

clone size: -
J gene: TRBJ2-7
D gene: TRBD1
V gene: TRBV6-6
CDR3 protein: CASSYSRRTGRKEQYF
CDR3 DNA: TGTGCCAGCAGTTATTCCCGGCGGACAGGGAGGAAAGAGCAGTACTTC

clone size: -
J gene: TRBJ1-2
D gene: TRBD1
V gene: TRBV4-1
CDR3 protein: CASSQVPGTEYGYTF
CDR3 DNA: TGCGCCAGCAGCCAAGTACCCGGGACAGAGTATGGCTACACCTTC

clone size: -
J gene: TRBJ2-1
D gene: TRBD2
V gene: TRBV3-1/TRBV3-2
CDR3 protein: CASSQMGGSSYNEQFF
CDR3 DNA: TGTGCCAGCAGCCAAATGGGGGGGAGCTCCTACAATGAGCAGTTCTTC